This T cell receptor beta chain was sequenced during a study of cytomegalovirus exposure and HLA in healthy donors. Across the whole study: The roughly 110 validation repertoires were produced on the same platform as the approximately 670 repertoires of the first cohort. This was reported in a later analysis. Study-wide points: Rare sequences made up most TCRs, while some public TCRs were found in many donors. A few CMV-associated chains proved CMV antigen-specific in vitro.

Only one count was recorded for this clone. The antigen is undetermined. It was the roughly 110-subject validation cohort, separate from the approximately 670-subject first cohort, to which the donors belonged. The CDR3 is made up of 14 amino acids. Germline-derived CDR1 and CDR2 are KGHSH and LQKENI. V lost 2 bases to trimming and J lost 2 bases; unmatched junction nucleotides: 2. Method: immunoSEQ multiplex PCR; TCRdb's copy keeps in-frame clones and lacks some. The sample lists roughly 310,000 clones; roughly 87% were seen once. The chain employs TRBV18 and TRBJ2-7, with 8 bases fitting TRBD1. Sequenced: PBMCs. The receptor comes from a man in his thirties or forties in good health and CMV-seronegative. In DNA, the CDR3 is TGTGCCAGCTCACCAACGGGACAGGCCTACGAGCAGTACTTC. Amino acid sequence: CASSPTGQAYEQYF.